A selection of T cell receptor beta chains follows, all from one sample in a study of blood T cell repertoires in COVID-19. The repertoire was sequenced with immunoSEQ multiplex PCR; TCRdb's copy has only in-frame clones and lacks some. The sample includes 150,000 to 250,000 clones, 75% to 85% of them seen just once. Source material: PBMCs or T cells enriched from blood (not recorded which). These receptor sequences come from a man in his forties who had recovered from COVID-19. CDR3s leave out the opening cysteine and the closing phenylalanine or tryptophan.

j_gene: TRBJ2-3; v_gene: TRBV4-3; len: 13; CDR3aa: ASSQREGRADTQY
j_gene: TRBJ1-2; v_gene: TRBV6-5; len: 12; CDR3aa: ASRAGTVNYGYT
j_gene: TRBJ1-2; v_gene: TRBV21-1; len: 10; CDR3aa: ASSKSTVGYT
j_gene: TRBJ2-5; v_gene: TRBV24-1; len: 13; CDR3aa: ATSDSHGTQETQY
j_gene: TRBJ2-2; v_gene: TRBV7-3; len: 14; CDR3aa: ASSLRAGWNTGELF
j_gene: TRBJ2-1; v_gene: TRBV7-6; len: 11; CDR3aa: ASTDRVADEQF
j_gene: TRBJ1-1; v_gene: TRBV9; len: 13; CDR3aa: ASSVVPEVNTEAF
j_gene: TRBJ2-7; v_gene: TRBV4-2; len: 18; CDR3aa: ASSHPSGLAGEGSSYEQY
j_gene: TRBJ2-1; v_gene: TRBV12-3/TRBV12-4; len: 11; CDR3aa: ASSLAGASEQF
j_gene: TRBJ2-1; v_gene: TRBV27; len: 8; CDR3aa: ANPRGEQF
j_gene: TRBJ2-6; v_gene: TRBV5-6; len: 15; CDR3aa: ASAKDRGSSGANVLT
j_gene: TRBJ1-2; v_gene: TRBV5-6; len: 11; CDR3aa: ASSLGTSYGYT
j_gene: TRBJ1-4; v_gene: TRBV4-3; len: 15; CDR3aa: ASSQEAAPATNEKLF
j_gene: TRBJ1-5; v_gene: TRBV2; len: 11; CDR3aa: ASNGIGDQPQH
j_gene: TRBJ1-2; v_gene: TRBV19; len: 12; CDR3aa: ASEIGQGSYGYT
j_gene: TRBJ1-5; v_gene: TRBV7-2; len: 11; CDR3aa: ASSFIEYQPQH
j_gene: TRBJ1-6; v_gene: TRBV9; len: 13; CDR3aa: ASSVGTGGSSPLH
j_gene: TRBJ1-5; v_gene: TRBV6-5; len: 13; CDR3aa: ASRPTGMRNQPQH
j_gene: TRBJ2-1; v_gene: TRBV7-2; len: 11; CDR3aa: ASSRTGDGEQF
j_gene: TRBJ2-1; v_gene: TRBV2; len: 11; CDR3aa: ASTEVAGDEQF
j_gene: TRBJ2-1; v_gene: TRBV6-2/TRBV6-3; len: 15; CDR3aa: ASSPGTSGSSYNEQF
j_gene: TRBJ2-1; v_gene: TRBV19; len: 13; CDR3aa: ASKGGAVRKDEQF
j_gene: TRBJ1-1; v_gene: TRBV7-9; len: 11; CDR3aa: ASSFAVNTEAF
j_gene: TRBJ2-5; v_gene: TRBV7-8; len: 14; CDR3aa: ASSRQGTQWGETQY
j_gene: TRBJ1-2; v_gene: TRBV24-1; len: 12; CDR3aa: ATSDSGQIYGYT
j_gene: TRBJ1-2; v_gene: TRBV4-2; len: 11; CDR3aa: ASSQDRVEGYT
j_gene: TRBJ1-1; v_gene: TRBV10-3; len: 14; CDR3aa: AITPTGGLGNTEAF
j_gene: TRBJ1-5; v_gene: TRBV5-5; len: 12; CDR3aa: ASSPPGGNQPQH
j_gene: TRBJ2-2; v_gene: TRBV5-1; len: 12; CDR3aa: ASSLDLADRELF
j_gene: TRBJ2-1; v_gene: TRBV3-1/TRBV3-2; len: 14; CDR3aa: ASATRAGPYGYEQF
j_gene: TRBJ1-1; v_gene: TRBV4-3; len: 13; CDR3aa: ASSQIQGSRTEAF
j_gene: TRBJ1-1; v_gene: TRBV21-1; len: 14; CDR3aa: ASSNTTRAMNTEAF
j_gene: TRBJ1-4; v_gene: TRBV30; len: 9; CDR3aa: AWSAGEKLF
j_gene: TRBJ2-1; v_gene: TRBV20-1; len: 12; CDR3aa: SASAVWRYNEQF
j_gene: TRBJ1-4; v_gene: TRBV10-3; len: 11; CDR3aa: ASNRGVNEKLF
j_gene: TRBJ2-1; v_gene: TRBV11-3; len: 15; CDR3aa: ASRPGTSGRAGDEQF
j_gene: TRBJ1-2; v_gene: TRBV29-1; len: 12; CDR3aa: SVLTPRRDYGYT
j_gene: TRBJ1-3; v_gene: TRBV10-3; len: 16; CDR3aa: AISETISPGVTGNTIY
j_gene: TRBJ1-2; v_gene: TRBV7-2; len: 13; CDR3aa: ASSTPGQGTYGYT
j_gene: TRBJ1-2; v_gene: TRBV11-2; len: 10; CDR3aa: ASSVSSYGYT